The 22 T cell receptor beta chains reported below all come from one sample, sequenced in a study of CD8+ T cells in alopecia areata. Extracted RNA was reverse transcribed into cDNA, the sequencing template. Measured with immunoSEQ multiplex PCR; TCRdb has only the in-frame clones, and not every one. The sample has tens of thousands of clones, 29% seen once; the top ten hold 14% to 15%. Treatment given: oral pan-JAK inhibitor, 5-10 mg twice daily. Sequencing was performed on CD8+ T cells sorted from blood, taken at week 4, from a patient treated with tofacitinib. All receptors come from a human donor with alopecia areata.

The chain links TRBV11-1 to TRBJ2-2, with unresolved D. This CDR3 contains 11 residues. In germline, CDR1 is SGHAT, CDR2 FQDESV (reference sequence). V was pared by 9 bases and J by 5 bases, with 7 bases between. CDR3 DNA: TGTGCCAGTGGAGAAACCGGGGAGCTGTTTTTT. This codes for CASGETGELFF.

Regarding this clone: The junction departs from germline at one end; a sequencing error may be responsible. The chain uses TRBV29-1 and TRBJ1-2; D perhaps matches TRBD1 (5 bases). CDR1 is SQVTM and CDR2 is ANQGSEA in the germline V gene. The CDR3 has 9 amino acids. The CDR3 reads CSVEGGATF. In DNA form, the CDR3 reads TGCAGCGTCGAAGGAGGGGCCACCTTC.

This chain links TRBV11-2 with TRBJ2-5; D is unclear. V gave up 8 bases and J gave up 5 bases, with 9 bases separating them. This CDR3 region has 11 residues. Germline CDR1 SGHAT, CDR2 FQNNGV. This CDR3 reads CASANGETQYF. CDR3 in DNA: TGTGCCAGCGCCAATGGGGAGACCCAGTACTTC.

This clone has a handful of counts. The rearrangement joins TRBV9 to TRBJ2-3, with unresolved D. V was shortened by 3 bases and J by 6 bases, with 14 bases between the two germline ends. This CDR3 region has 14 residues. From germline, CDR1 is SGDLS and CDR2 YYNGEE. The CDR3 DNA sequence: TGTGCCAGCAGCGCCGACCACACGTCGGATACGCAGTATTTT. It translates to CASSADHTSDTQYF. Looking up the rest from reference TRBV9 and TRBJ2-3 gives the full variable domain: DSGVTQTPKHLITATGQRVTLRCSPRSGDLSVYWYQQSLDQGLQFLIQYYNGEERAKGNILERFSAQQFPDLHSELNLSSLELGDSALYFCASSADHTSDTQYFGPGTRLTVL.

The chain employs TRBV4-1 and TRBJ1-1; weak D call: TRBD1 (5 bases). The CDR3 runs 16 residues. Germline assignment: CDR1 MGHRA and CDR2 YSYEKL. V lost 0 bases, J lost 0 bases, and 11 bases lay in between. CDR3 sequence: CASSQDRGVLNTEAFF. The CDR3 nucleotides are TGCGCCAGCAGCCAAGATAGAGGGGTGCTGAACACTGAAGCTTTCTTT.

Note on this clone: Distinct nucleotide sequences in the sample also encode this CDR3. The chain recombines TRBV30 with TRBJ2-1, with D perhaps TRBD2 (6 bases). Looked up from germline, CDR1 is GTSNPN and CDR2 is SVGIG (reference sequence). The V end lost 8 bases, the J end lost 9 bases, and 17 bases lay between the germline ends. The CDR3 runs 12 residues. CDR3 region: CASPSGRGEQFF. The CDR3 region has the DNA TGTGCCAGCCCCTCGGGGCGGGGTGAGCAGTTCTTC.

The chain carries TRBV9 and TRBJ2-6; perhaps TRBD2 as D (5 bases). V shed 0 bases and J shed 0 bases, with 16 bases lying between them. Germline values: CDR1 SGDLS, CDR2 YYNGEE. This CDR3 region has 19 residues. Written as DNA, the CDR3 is TGTGCCAGCAGCGTAGCTAGGACTCTTCTCCACTCTGGGGCCAACGTCCTGACTTTC. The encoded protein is CASSVARTLLHSGANVLTF.

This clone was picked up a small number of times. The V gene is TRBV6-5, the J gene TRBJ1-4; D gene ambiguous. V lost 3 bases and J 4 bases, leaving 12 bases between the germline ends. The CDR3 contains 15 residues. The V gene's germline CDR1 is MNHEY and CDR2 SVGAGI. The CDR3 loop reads CASSYPGGVNEKLFF. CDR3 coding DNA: TGTGCCAGCAGTTATCCCGGTGGGGTTAATGAAAAACTGTTTTTT.

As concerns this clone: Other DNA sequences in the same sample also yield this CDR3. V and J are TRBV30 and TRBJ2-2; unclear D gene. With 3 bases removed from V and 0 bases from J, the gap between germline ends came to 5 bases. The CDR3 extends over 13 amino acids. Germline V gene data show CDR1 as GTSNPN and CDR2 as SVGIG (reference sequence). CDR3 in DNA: TGTGCCTGGAGACCGCCGAACACCGGGGAGCTGTTTTTT. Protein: CAWRPPNTGELFF.

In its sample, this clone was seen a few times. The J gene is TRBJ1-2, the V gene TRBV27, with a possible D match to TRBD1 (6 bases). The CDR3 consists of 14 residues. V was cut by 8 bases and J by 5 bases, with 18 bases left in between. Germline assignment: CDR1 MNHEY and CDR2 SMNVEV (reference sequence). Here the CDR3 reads CASREGGDPYGYTF. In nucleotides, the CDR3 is TGTGCCAGCCGGGAGGGGGGCGACCCTTATGGCTACACCTTC.

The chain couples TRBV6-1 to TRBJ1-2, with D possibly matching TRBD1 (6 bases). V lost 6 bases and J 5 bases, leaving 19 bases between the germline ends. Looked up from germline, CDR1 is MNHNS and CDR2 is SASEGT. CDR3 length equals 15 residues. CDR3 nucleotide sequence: TGTGCCAGCAGCGGGCGCCTTGGGACACCGTATGGCTACACCTTC. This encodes CASSGRLGTPYGYTF.

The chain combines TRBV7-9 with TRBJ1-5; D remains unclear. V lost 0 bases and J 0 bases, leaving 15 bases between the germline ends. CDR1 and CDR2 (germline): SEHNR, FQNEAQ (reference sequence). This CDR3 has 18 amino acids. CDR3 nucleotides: TGTGCCAGCAGCTTAGCTCCGGCGGGTCCATATAGCAATCAGCCCCAGCATTTT. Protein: CASSLAPAGPYSNQPQHF.

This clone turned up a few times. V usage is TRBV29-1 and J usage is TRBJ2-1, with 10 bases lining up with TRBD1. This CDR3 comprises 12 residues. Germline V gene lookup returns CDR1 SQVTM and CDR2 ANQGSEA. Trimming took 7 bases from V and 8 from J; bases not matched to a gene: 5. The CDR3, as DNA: TGCAGCGCCCAGACAGGGGGCCATGAGCAGTTCTTC. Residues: CSAQTGGHEQFF.

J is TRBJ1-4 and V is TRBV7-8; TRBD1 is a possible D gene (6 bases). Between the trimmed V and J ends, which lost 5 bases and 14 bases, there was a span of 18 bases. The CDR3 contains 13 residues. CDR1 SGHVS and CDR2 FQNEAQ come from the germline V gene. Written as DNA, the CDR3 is TGTGCCAGCAGCCCCCCCCCGGGACATCTTCTGTTTTTT. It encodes CASSPPPGHLLFF.

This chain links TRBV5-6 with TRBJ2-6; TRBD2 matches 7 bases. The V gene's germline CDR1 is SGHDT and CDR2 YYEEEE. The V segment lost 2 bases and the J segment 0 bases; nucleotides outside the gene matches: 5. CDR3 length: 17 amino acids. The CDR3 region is CASSFGAGVSGANVLTF. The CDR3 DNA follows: TGTGCCAGCAGCTTTGGGGCGGGGGTCTCTGGGGCCAACGTCCTGACTTTC.

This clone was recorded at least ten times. The CDR3 loop is CASSPRQAHNEQFF. In DNA form, the CDR3 reads TGTGCCAGCAGTCCCCGACAGGCACACAATGAGCAGTTCTTC. V gene TRBV28 combines with J gene TRBJ2-1; possible D gene TRBD1, 6 bases. There are 14 residues in the CDR3. Trimming removed 5 bases from V and 5 bases from J, with 13 bases in between. The germline CDR1 and CDR2 sequences are MDHEN and SYDVKM. The full variable domain, with the rest looked up from reference TRBV28 and TRBJ2-1, is DVKVTQSSRYLVKRTGEKVFLECVQDMDHENMFWYRQDPGLGLRLIYFSYDVKMKEKGDIPEGYSVSREKKERFSLILESASTNQTSMYLCASSPRQAHNEQFFGPGTRLTVL.

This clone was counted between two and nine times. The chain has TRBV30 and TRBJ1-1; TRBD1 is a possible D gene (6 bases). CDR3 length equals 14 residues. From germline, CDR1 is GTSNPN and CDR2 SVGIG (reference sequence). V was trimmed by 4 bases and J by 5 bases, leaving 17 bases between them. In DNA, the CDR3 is TGTGCCTGGATGAACCTAGGGGGGATTACTGAAGCTTTCTTT. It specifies CAWMNLGGITEAFF.

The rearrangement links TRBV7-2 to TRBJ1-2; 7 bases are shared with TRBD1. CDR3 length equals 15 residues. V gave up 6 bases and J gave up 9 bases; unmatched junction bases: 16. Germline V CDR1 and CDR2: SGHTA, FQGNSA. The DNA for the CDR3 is TGTGCCAGCAGGGGGCAGGGGGGCGCTTATCAAAGCTACACCTTC. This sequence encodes CASRGQGGAYQSYTF.

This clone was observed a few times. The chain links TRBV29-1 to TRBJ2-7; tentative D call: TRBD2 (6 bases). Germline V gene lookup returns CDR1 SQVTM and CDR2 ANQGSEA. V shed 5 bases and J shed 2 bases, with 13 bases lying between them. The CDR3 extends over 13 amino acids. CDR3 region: CSVSGTLPYEQYF. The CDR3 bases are TGCAGCGTTTCCGGGACTCTACCCTACGAGCAGTACTTC.

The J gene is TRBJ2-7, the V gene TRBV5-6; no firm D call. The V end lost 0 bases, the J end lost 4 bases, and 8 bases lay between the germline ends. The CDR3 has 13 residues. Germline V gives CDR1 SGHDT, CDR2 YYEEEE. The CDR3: CASSLDLVYEQYF. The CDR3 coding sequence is TGTGCCAGCAGCTTGGATCTAGTTTACGAGCAGTACTTC. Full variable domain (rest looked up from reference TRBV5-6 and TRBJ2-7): DAGVTQSPTHLIKTRGQQVTLRCSPKSGHDTVSWYQQALGQGPQFIFQYYEEEERQRGNFPDRFSGHQFPNYSSELNVNALLLGDSALYLCASSLDLVYEQYFGPGTRLTVT.

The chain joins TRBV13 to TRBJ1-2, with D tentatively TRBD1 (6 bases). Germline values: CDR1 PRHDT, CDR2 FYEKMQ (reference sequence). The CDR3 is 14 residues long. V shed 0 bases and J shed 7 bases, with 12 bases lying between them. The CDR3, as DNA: TGTGCCAGCAGCTTAGGCAGGGGCGGCATTGGCTACACCTTC. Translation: CASSLGRGGIGYTF.

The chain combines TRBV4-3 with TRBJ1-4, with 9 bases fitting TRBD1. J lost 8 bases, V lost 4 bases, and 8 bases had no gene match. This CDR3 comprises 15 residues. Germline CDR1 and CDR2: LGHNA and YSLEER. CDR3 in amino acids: CASSPTGGAGEKLFF. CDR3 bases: TGCGCCAGCAGCCCCACAGGGGGCGCCGGGGAAAAACTGTTTTTT.